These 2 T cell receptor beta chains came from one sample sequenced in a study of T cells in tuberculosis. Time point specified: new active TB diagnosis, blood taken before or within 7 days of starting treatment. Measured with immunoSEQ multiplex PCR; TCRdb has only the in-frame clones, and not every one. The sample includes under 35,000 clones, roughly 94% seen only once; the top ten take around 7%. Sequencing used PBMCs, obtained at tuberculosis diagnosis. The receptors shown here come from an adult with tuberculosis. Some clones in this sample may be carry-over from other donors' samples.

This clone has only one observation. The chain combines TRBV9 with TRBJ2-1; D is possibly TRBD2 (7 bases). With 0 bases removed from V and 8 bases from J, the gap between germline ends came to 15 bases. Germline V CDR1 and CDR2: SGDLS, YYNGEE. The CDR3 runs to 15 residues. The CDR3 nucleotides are TGTGCCAGCAGCGTAGGGCGGGGGCCTTCTGATGAGCAGTTCTTC. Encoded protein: CASSVGRGPSDEQFF.

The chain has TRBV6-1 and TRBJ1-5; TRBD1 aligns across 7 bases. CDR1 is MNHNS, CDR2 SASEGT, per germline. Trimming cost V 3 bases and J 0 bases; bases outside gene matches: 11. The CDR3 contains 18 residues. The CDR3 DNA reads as TGTGCCAGCAGTGAGCAAAGCCACAGGGGTTTTAGCAATCAGCCCCAGCATTTT. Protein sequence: CASSEQSHRGFSNQPQHF.